Sequencing of this TCR beta chain was carried out in a study of cytomegalovirus exposure and HLA in healthy donors. Primers: 60 Vbeta forward and 13 Jbeta reverse. Some clones are missing from TCRdb's copy, which holds only in-frame ones; the method was immunoSEQ multiplex PCR. This table holds approximately 100,000 clones, more than 75% found once. The study's findings and limits: In a later analysis, a missense DCLRE1C variant was linked to TCR beta V- and J-gene trimming. The authors enumerated around 150 TCR beta chains as linked to cytomegalovirus.

Healthy individuals who donated bone marrow served as the donors. Remarks on this clone: The target antigen is unknown.

Trimming shortened V by 4 bases and J by 0 bases, and 4 bases separated the two germline ends. From germline, CDR1 is MNHEY and CDR2 SMNVEV (reference sequence). CDR3 length equals 14 residues. Sequencing input: PBMCs. The J gene is TRBJ2-6, the V gene TRBV27; D is unclear. The clonotype comes from a human donor in good health. CDR3 nucleotides: TGTGCCAGCAGTTCACACTCTGGGGCCAACGTCCTGACTTTC. This encodes CASSSHSGANVLTF.